The present T cell receptor beta chain was sequenced within a study of T cell responses to AZD1222 COVID-19 vaccine. V dropped 3 bases and J dropped 12; count of bases not matched to a gene: 10. Looked up from germline, CDR1 is LGHNA and CDR2 is YNFKEQ. This CDR3 spans 13 amino acids. Assay: immunoSEQ multiplex PCR; the TCRdb copy retains only in-frame clones and omits some. The sample records about 120,000 clones, roughly 90% being singletons. Notes on this clone: Antigen: not known.

Study-wide points: Along spike, vaccine-associated CD4 TCRs were found throughout, with dominance at 160-218 and 743-854. Most donors were white British, females outnumbered males, and clonal diversity was possibly underestimated. Receipt of two AZD1222 doses was followed by a rise in Spike-specific TCR breadth and depth. Reports indicate that nearly half of spike-specific TCRs are directed at unmutated variant regions.

Sequenced here: peripheral blood, sampled 28 days after the second AZD1222 dose. The genes are TRBV4-2 and TRBJ2-7; 8 nucleotides agree with TRBD1. The sequence was collected from an adult who received the AZD1222 COVID-19 vaccine. The CDR3 sequence is CASSHGQGSSSYF. CDR3 DNA sequence: TGTGCCAGCAGCCACGGACAGGGTTCGAGTTCGTACTTC.